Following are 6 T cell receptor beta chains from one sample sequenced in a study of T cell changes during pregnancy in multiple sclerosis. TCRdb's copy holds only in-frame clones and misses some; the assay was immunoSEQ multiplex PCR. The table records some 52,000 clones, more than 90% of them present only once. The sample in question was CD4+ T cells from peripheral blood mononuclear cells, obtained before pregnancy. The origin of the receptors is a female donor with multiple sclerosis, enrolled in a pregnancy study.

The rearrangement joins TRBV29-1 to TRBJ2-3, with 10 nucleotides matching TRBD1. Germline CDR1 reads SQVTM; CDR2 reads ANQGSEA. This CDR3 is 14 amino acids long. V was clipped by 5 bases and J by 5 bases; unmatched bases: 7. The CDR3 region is CSVLRQGAVDTQYF. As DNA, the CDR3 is TGCAGCGTTCTGCGACAGGGGGCAGTAGATACGCAGTATTTT.

The CDR3 sequence: CASSIATSGVSEQYF. CDR3 in DNA: TGTGCCAGTAGTATTGCCACCTCAGGGGTAAGCGAGCAGTACTTC. The genes are TRBV19 and TRBJ2-7; the D gene is possibly TRBD1 (6 bases). Deletions cut 3 bases from V and 6 bases from J, with 18 bases between. The CDR3 sequence is 15 residues long. Per germline, CDR1 LNHDA and CDR2 SQIVND (reference sequence). Full variable domain (rest looked up from reference TRBV19 and TRBJ2-7): DGGITQSPKYLFRKEGQNVTLSCEQNLNHDAMYWYRQDPGQGLRLIYYSQIVNDFQKGDIAEGYSVSREKKESFPLTVTSAQKNPTAFYLCASSIATSGVSEQYFGPGTRLTVT.

Written as DNA, the CDR3 is TGTGCCAGCAGTACCGTACGGAGCACTGAAGCTTTCTTT. This codes for CASSTVRSTEAFF. The chain joins TRBV6-5 to TRBJ1-1; D ambiguous. The CDR3 loop spans 13 amino acids. The ends were cut back, 5 bases at V and 4 bases at J, with 11 bases in the middle. Germline loops: CDR1 MNHEY, CDR2 SVGAGI.

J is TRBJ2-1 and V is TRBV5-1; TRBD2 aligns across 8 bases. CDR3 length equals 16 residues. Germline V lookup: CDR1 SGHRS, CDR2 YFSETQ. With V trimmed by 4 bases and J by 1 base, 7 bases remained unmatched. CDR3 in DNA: TGCGCCAGCAGCCAGATAGGGACTAGGTCCTACAATGAGCAGTTCTTC. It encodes CASSQIGTRSYNEQFF.

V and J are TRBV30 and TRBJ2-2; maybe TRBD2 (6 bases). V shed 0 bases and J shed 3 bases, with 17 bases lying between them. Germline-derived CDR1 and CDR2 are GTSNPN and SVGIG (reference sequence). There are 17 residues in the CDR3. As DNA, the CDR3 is TGTGCCTGGAGTGTACAGGTTGGGGGGACTTACACCGGGGAGCTGTTTTTT. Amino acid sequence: CAWSVQVGGTYTGELFF.

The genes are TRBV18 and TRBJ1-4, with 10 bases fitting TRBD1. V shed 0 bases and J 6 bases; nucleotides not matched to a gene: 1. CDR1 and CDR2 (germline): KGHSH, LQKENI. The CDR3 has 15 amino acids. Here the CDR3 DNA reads TGTGCCAGCTCACCACCGACAGGGGGCGATGAAAAACTGTTTTTT. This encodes CASSPPTGGDEKLFF.